This T cell receptor beta chain was recovered during a study of fetal regulatory T cell absence and autoimmunity. This CDR3 is 16 amino acids long. Unmatched junction bases numbered 5, after V lost 4 bases and J lost 1 base. Germline V gives CDR1 MNHNY, CDR2 SVGAGI (reference sequence). Assay: immunoSEQ multiplex PCR; the TCRdb copy retains only in-frame clones and omits some. The profile shows about 46,000 clones, around 83% of them singletons. The receptor was derived from a newborn boy with IPEX syndrome. The sequenced sample was cord blood. The rearrangement links TRBV6-6 to TRBJ2-1; TRBD2 aligns across 9 bases. CDR3 nucleotide sequence: TGTGCCAGCAGTTCCGCGGGGGGGCAATCCTACAATGAGCAGTTCTTC. Protein sequence: CASSSAGGQSYNEQFF.